Reported below is one TCR beta chain. Its antigen is unknown. Data came from immunoSEQ multiplex PCR; TCRdb stores just in-frame clones and leaves some out. The repertoire holds tens of thousands of clones, around 85% seen once, with over 20% in the top ten. This sample is part of a study of T cell responses to AZD1222 COVID-19 vaccine. Study results and limitations: Targeting of unmutated variant regions was reportedly seen in nearly half of spike-specific TCRs.

J was trimmed by 5 bases and V by 5 bases; bases with no gene match: 6. This CDR3 has 15 residues. Per the germline V gene, CDR1 is SEHNR and CDR2 is FQNEAQ (reference sequence). The source is an adult who received the AZD1222 COVID-19 vaccine. The chain has TRBV7-9 and TRBJ1-6; 7 bases align to TRBD1. Sequencing was performed on peripheral blood, taken 28 days after the second AZD1222 dose. CDR3 protein: CASSARTGHNSPLHF. The CDR3 DNA reads as TGTGCCAGCAGCGCCCGGACAGGCCATAATTCACCCCTCCACTTT.